This T cell receptor beta chain was profiled in a study of cytomegalovirus exposure and HLA in healthy donors. About the study: A preliminary data release comprised 80 million to 95 million unique TCRs obtained from HLA-typed donors.

The V gene's germline CDR1 is SGHAT and CDR2 FQNNGV. With 2 bases removed from V and 7 bases from J, the gap between germline ends came to 12 bases. This CDR3 spans 15 amino acids. Healthy people donating bone marrow made up the donors. Primers included in the PCR were 60 Vbeta and 13 Jbeta primers. Libraries were prepared by immunoSEQ multiplex PCR; TCRdb keeps only in-frame clonotypes and omits some of them. Among 100,000 to 150,000 clones listed, approximately 80% were seen once. Study-level points and caveats: Later on, an analysis found that several of the most significant clusters appeared to be linked to common viral pathogens, which included parvovirus B19. The authors later linked a missense DCLRE1C variant to TCR beta V- and J-gene trimming.

This clone has only a few counts. Antigen unknown. Sequenced material: PBMCs. This clonotype was sampled from a woman aged 40 to 50 in good health and CMV-seronegative. J is TRBJ1-6 and V is TRBV11-2; TRBD1 is a possible D gene (5 bases). Here the CDR3 reads CASSLSGQGNSPLHF. CDR3 DNA: TGTGCCAGCAGCTTATCAGGCCAGGGAAATTCACCCCTCCACTTT. Full variable domain (missing parts from reference TRBV11-2 and TRBJ1-6): EAGVAQSPRYKIIEKRQSVAFWCNPISGHATLYWYQQILGQGPKLLIQFQNNGVVDDSQLPKDRFSAERLKGVDSTLKIQPAKLEDSAVYLCASSLSGQGNSPLHFGNGTRLTVT.